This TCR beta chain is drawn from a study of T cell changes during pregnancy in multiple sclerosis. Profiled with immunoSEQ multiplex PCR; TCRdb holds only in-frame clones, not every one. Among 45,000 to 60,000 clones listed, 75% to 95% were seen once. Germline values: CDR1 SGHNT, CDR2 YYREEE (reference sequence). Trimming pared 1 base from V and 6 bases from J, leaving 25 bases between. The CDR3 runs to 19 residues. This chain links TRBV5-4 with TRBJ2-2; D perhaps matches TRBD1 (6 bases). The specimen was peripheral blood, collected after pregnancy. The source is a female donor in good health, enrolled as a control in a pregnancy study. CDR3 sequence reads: CASSLPPGQTPPGSGELFF. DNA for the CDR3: TGTGCCAGCAGCTTGCCCCCTGGACAGACTCCCCCAGGGTCCGGGGAGCTGTTTTTT. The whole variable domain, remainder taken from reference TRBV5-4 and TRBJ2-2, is ETGVTQSPTHLIKTRGQQVTLRCSSQSGHNTVSWYQQALGQGPQFIFQYYREEENGRGNFPPRFSGLQFPNYSSELNVNALELDDSALYLCASSLPPGQTPPGSGELFFGEGSRLTVL.